These 16 T cell receptor beta chains share one sample of origin, sequenced in a study of shared clonotypes between healthy human individuals. Terminally differentiated effector memory CD45RA+ cells were left out of the naive CD8 fraction, which was CD45RO-negative and positively selected for CCR7. Clones were read by immunoSEQ multiplex PCR, and TCRdb kept only the in-frame ones, dropping some. The sample lists under 600,000 clones; roughly 98% were seen once. The sequenced material came from naive CD8+ T cells sorted from blood. These receptors were taken from a man aged 30-40 years in good health.

A remark on this clone: The germline gene is not matched at one end of the junction; a read error may be the cause. CDR3 nucleotide sequence: TGTGCCAGCAGCCTAGCGGATTCCTTCAATGAGCAGTTCTTC. Amino acid sequence: CASSLADSFNEQFF. The chain joins TRBV6-6 to TRBJ2-1, with 7 bases identical to TRBD2. This CDR3 has 14 residues. The V gene's germline CDR1 is MNHNY and CDR2 SVGAGI (reference sequence).

Here the CDR3 reads CASSVARVGDEQYF. For the CDR3, the DNA is TGTGCCAGCAGCGTAGCCAGGGTCGGAGACGAGCAGTACTTC. The V call is TRBV9, the J call TRBJ2-7; D is possibly TRBD1 (5 bases). The CDR3 consists of 14 residues. V was pared by 0 bases and J by 5 bases, with 12 bases between. CDR1 and CDR2 (germline): SGDLS, YYNGEE.

As DNA, the CDR3 is TGTGCCAGCAGCTTGGTACTAAGTTCTGACGAGCAGTACTTC. This encodes CASSLVLSSDEQYF. The chain has TRBV5-6 and TRBJ2-7; no reliable D call. CDR1 SGHDT and CDR2 YYEEEE come from the germline V gene. The V end lost 0 bases, the J end lost 5 bases, and 12 bases lay between the germline ends. The CDR3 runs to 14 residues.

The chain has TRBV27 and TRBJ1-5, with 8 bases identical to TRBD1. There are 16 residues in the CDR3. Germline CDR1 MNHEY, CDR2 SMNVEV (reference sequence). Germline trimming cut 6 bases from V and 6 bases from J; bases unmatched to any gene: 13. CDR3 DNA: TGTGCCAGCAGAGGAAACACAGGGGGTACCACTCAGCCCCAGCATTTT. Protein sequence: CASRGNTGGTTQPQHF.

V usage is TRBV6-5 and J usage is TRBJ2-3; no reliable D call. The V gene lost 6 bases and the J gene lost 2 bases, with 9 bases spanning the gap. Germline V CDR1 and CDR2: MNHEY, SVGAGI. The CDR3 is 13 amino acids. CDR3 bases: TGTGCCAGCAGCCTCCGGGCCACAGATACGCAGTATTTT. Translating gives CASSLRATDTQYF.

This clone was observed at least ten times. The chain has TRBV29-1 and TRBJ2-7; TRBD1 matches 9 bases. CDR3 length: 13 residues. Germline CDR1 SQVTM, CDR2 ANQGSEA. Trimming took 6 bases from V and 0 from J; bases not matched to a gene: 3. The CDR3 coding sequence is TGCAGCGTCCGGGACAGGGTCTCCTACGAGCAGTACTTC. As protein: CSVRDRVSYEQYF.

The genes are TRBV6-1 and TRBJ2-5; 7 nucleotides align to TRBD1. V was pared by 4 bases and J by 1 base, with 6 bases of the junction left unmatched. The CDR3 is made up of 15 amino acids. Germline CDR1 is MNHNS and CDR2 is SASEGT. The CDR3 bases are TGTGCCAGCAGTGTCGCTGACAGGGCCCAAGAGACCCAGTACTTC. This encodes CASSVADRAQETQYF.

The chain combines TRBV4-1 with TRBJ2-7, with D possibly matching TRBD2 (6 bases). Trimming removed 0 bases from V and 6 bases from J, with 15 bases in between. In germline, CDR1 is MGHRA, CDR2 YSYEKL. CDR3 length: 15 amino acids. Written as DNA, the CDR3 is TGCGCCAGCAGCCAAGATCCAGCCCCGGGGGTCGAGCAGTACTTC. Translation gives CASSQDPAPGVEQYF.

This chain connects TRBV2 to TRBJ1-1; D uncertain. This CDR3 comprises 14 residues. Germline CDR1 and CDR2: SNHLY and FYNNEI. V was pared by 6 bases and J by 2 bases, with 13 bases between. CDR3 bases: TGTGCCAGCAGAGCCAAAGGGTACAACACTGAAGCTTTCTTT. Translating it yields CASRAKGYNTEAFF.

The rearrangement links TRBV27 to TRBJ2-2; D gene uncertain. The germline CDR1 and CDR2 sequences are MNHEY and SMNVEV (reference sequence). CDR3 length: 14 residues. Trimming stripped 5 bases from V and 2 bases from J, with 9 bases between. The CDR3 bases are TGTGCCAGCAGTCGGGTCGTTAACACCGGGGAGCTGTTTTTT. Protein sequence: CASSRVVNTGELFF.

A single count supports this clone. V gene TRBV6-5 combines with J gene TRBJ2-7, with 10 nucleotides matching TRBD2. Germline V gives CDR1 MNHEY, CDR2 SVGAGI. With 5 bases clipped from V and 6 bases from J, the junction kept 10 bases outside the gene matches. The CDR3 is 15 amino acids. Here the CDR3 reads CASSRVLAGDSEQYF. In DNA form, the CDR3 reads TGTGCCAGCAGTCGAGTCCTAGCGGGAGACTCCGAGCAGTACTTC.

The chain employs TRBV6-1 and TRBJ2-7, with D perhaps matching TRBD2 (6 bases). V lost 7 bases and J 0 bases, leaving 13 bases between the germline ends. Per germline, CDR1 MNHNS and CDR2 SASEGT. The CDR3 is 14 amino acids. CDR3 in amino acids: CASIGLQHSYEQYF. The CDR3, as DNA: TGTGCCAGCATCGGACTACAACACTCCTACGAGCAGTACTTC.

A note on this clone: The same CDR3 can be traced to other DNA sequences in this sample. This sequence joins TRBV18 and TRBJ2-7, with no clear D. CDR1 and CDR2 from the germline V gene are KGHSH and LQKENI. Trimming removed 3 bases from V and 2 bases from J, with 5 bases in between. This CDR3 is 12 amino acids long. The CDR3 loop is CASSPGPYEQYF. Here the CDR3 DNA reads TGTGCCAGCTCACCGGGCCCCTACGAGCAGTACTTC.

The chain employs TRBV9 and TRBJ1-3; 7 bases are a match to TRBD1. V lost 0 bases and J lost 3; bases outside the gene matches: 6. CDR1 and CDR2 from the germline V gene are SGDLS and YYNGEE. There are 16 residues in the CDR3. The CDR3 protein is CASSVEAGGSGNTIYF. Written as DNA, the CDR3 is TGTGCCAGCAGCGTAGAGGCAGGGGGAAGTGGAAACACCATATATTTT.

The rearrangement joins TRBV2 to TRBJ2-5, with 10 bases fitting TRBD2. From germline, CDR1 is SNHLY and CDR2 FYNNEI. The CDR3 is made up of 15 amino acids. The J segment lost 1 base and the V segment lost 7 bases, leaving 6 bases of the junction unmatched. The CDR3 bases are TGTGCCAGCAAACTCGGGACTAGCGTCCAAGAGACCCAGTACTTC. Amino acid sequence: CASKLGTSVQETQYF. Full variable domain (missing parts from reference TRBV2 and TRBJ2-5): EPEVTQTPSHQVTQMGQEVILRCVPISNHLYFYWYRQILGQKVEFLVSFYNNEISEKSEIFDDQFSVERPDGSNFTLKIRSTKLEDSAMYFCASKLGTSVQETQYFGPGTRLLVL.

The chain employs TRBV7-2 and TRBJ2-2; TRBD1 aligns across 7 bases. The CDR3 contains 15 residues. Germline loops: CDR1 SGHTA, CDR2 FQGNSA. V trimming: 3 bases; J trimming: 5 bases; junction bases outside the gene matches: 6. CDR3 in amino acids: CASSFGRGRTGELFF. The CDR3 DNA follows: TGTGCCAGCAGCTTTGGCAGGGGGAGAACCGGGGAGCTGTTTTTT.